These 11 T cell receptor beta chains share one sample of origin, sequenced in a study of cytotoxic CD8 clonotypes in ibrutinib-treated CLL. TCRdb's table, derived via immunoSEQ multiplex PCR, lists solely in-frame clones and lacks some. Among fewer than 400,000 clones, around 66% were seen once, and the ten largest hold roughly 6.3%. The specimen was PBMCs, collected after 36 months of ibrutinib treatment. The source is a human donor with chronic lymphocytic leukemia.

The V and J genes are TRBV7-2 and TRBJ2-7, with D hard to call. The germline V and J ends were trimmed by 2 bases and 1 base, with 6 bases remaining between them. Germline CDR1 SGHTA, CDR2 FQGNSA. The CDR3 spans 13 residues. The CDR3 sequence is CASSLRYSYEQYF. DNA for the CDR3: TGTGCCAGCAGCTTAAGGTATTCCTACGAGCAGTACTTC.

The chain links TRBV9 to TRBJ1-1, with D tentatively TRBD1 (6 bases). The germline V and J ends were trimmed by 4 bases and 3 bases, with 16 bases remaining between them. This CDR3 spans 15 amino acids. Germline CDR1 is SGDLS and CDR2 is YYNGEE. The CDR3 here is CASSPLTGFYTEAFF. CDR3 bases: TGTGCCAGCAGCCCTTTGACAGGTTTCTACACTGAAGCTTTCTTT.

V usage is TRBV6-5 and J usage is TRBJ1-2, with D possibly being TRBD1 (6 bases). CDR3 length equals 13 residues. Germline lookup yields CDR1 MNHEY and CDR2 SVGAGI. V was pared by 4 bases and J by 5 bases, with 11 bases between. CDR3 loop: CASSFTGIYGYTF. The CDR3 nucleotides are TGTGCCAGCAGTTTCACAGGGATATATGGCTACACCTTC.

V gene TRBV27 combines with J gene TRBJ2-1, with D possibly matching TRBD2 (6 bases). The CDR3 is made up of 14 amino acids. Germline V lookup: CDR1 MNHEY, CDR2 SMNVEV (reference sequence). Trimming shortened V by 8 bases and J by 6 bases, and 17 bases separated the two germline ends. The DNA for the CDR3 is TGTGCCAGCGCCTCCGGGGGACTCGGCAATGAGCAGTTCTTC. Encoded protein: CASASGGLGNEQFF.

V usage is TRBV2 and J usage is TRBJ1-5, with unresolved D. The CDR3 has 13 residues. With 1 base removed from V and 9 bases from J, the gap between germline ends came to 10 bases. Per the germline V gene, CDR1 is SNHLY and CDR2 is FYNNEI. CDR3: CASSEGQPGPQHF. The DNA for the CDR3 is TGTGCCAGCAGTGAAGGCCAGCCCGGGCCCCAGCATTTT.

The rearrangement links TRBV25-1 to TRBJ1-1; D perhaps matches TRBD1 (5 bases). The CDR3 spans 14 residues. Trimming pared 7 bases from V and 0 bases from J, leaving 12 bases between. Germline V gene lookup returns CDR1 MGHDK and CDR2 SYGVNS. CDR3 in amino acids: CASKTIGVNTEAFF. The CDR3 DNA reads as TGTGCCAGCAAGACTATAGGGGTGAACACTGAAGCTTTCTTT.

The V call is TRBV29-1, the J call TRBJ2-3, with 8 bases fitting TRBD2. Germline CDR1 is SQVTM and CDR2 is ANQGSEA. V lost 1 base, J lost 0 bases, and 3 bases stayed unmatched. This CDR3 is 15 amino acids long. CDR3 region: CSVEGERGSTDTQYF. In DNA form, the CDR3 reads TGCAGCGTTGAAGGCGAGCGGGGGAGCACAGATACGCAGTATTTT.

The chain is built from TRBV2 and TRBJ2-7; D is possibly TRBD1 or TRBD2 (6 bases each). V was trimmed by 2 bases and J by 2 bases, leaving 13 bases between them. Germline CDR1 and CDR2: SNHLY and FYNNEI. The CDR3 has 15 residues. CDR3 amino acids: CASSEQGRITYEQYF. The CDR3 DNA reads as TGTGCCAGCAGTGAACAGGGGAGGATAACCTACGAGCAGTACTTC.

DNA for the CDR3: TGCGCCAGCAGCGCCGGGACAGGGACGCACGAGCAGTACTTC. This codes for CASSAGTGTHEQYF. The chain is built from TRBV5-1 and TRBJ2-7; 9 nucleotides line up with TRBD1. Looked up from germline, CDR1 is SGHRS and CDR2 is YFSETQ. The CDR3 contains 14 residues. J gave up 5 bases and V 4 bases, and 7 bases lay outside the gene matches.

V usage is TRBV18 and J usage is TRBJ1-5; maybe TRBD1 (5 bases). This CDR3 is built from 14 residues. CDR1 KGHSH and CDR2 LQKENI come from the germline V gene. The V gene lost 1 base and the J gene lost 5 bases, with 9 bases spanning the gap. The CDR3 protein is CASSPQGRDQPQHF. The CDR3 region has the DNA TGTGCCAGCTCACCACAGGGGAGGGATCAGCCCCAGCATTTT.

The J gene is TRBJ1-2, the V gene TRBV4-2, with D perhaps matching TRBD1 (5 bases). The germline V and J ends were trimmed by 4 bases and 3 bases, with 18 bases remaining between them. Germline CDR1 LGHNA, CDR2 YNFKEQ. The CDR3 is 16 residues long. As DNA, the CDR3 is TGTGCCAGCAGCCGAAACGACCCCAGGGAGTACTATGGCTACACCTTC. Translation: CASSRNDPREYYGYTF.